This TCR beta chain derives from a study of shared clonotypes between healthy human individuals. The CDR3 runs to 14 residues. From germline, CDR1 is LNHDA and CDR2 SQIVND (reference sequence). V gave up 4 bases and J gave up 6 bases; unmatched junction bases: 5. In the naive CD8 group, cells lacked CD45RO and were positively selected for CCR7, so terminally differentiated effector memory CD45RA+ cells were left out. Each of the donors was a healthy adult who was HIV-negative and had not had a recent acute infection or vaccination. Measured with immunoSEQ multiplex PCR; TCRdb has only the in-frame clones, and not every one. The sample holds under 600,000 clones; roughly 98% are singletons and the top ten take roughly 0.29%.

The sequenced sample consisted of naive CD8+ T cells sorted from blood. The source is a man aged 25-40 years in good health. The rearrangement joins TRBV19 to TRBJ2-1; the match to TRBD2 covers 8 bases. For the CDR3, the DNA is TGTGCCAGTAGTAGAGGAGCGGGAGCCAATGAGCAGTTCTTC. This codes for CASSRGAGANEQFF.